One and the same sample provided the 32 T cell receptor beta chains below, sequenced in a study of OX40 agonist ivuxolimab in advanced cancers. Clones were sequenced by immunoSEQ multiplex PCR, and TCRdb holds only the in-frame ones, with some missing. Seen here are 65,000 to 90,000 clones, around nine tenths observed once, and the top ten hold more than 7.5%. Sequenced material: CD4+ or CD8+ T cells sorted from blood, taken in a trial of the OX40 agonist ivuxolimab. All receptors derive from an adult with an advanced solid tumor such as melanoma, head and neck, liver or kidney cancer.

The chain carries TRBV7-3 and TRBJ1-1; D uncertain. This CDR3 comprises 14 residues. Germline CDR1 SGHTA, CDR2 FQGTGA. Trimming left V 4 bases short and J 3 bases short, with 12 bases between. The CDR3 is CASSSVAGHTEAFF. Here the CDR3 DNA reads TGTGCCAGCAGCTCGGTGGCAGGTCACACTGAAGCTTTCTTT.

The CDR3 bases are TGTGCCAGCAGCTTTAATAATGAAAAACTGTTTTTT. This sequence encodes CASSFNNEKLFF. The chain uses TRBV7-8 and TRBJ1-4; D is ambiguous. The CDR3 sequence is 12 residues long. CDR1 is SGHVS and CDR2 is FQNEAQ in the germline V gene. V shed 3 bases and J shed 4 bases, with 3 bases lying between them.

This chain uses TRBV27 with TRBJ1-5, with TRBD1 matching over 9 bases. Germline trimming cut 1 base from V and 3 bases from J; bases unmatched to any gene: 7. CDR3 size: 17 residues. Germline CDR1 MNHEY, CDR2 SMNVEV (reference sequence). The CDR3 sequence is CASSLWGTGNPNQPQHF. The CDR3 nucleotides read TGTGCCAGCAGTTTATGGGGGACAGGGAATCCCAATCAGCCCCAGCATTTT.

The V call is TRBV7-8, the J call TRBJ2-1; no clear D gene. Germline-derived CDR1 and CDR2 are SGHVS and FQNEAQ. The CDR3 is made up of 13 amino acids. The V end was cut by 1 base, the J end by 5 bases, with 6 bases between. CDR3 bases: TGTGCCAGCAGCTTAGAAGGAGACAATGAGCAGTTCTTC. Its translation: CASSLEGDNEQFF. Full variable domain (rest looked up from reference TRBV7-8 and TRBJ2-1): GAGVSQSPRYKVAKRGQDVALRCDPISGHVSLFWYQQALGQGPEFLTYFQNEAQLDKSGLPSDRFFAERPEGSVSTLKIQRTQQEDSAVYLCASSLEGDNEQFFGPGTRLTVL.

The chain combines TRBV9 with TRBJ2-1, with 9 bases matching TRBD1. Germline lookup yields CDR1 SGDLS and CDR2 YYNGEE. The length of the CDR3 is 15 residues. Trimming took 3 bases from V and 9 from J; bases not matched to a gene: 10. The CDR3 coding sequence is TGTGCCAGCAGCGGTAGGGACAGGGTATCTGGTGAGCAGTTCTTC. Translating gives CASSGRDRVSGEQFF.

This chain connects TRBV7-2 to TRBJ1-1; D is ambiguous. This CDR3 spans 13 amino acids. Between the trimmed V and J ends, which lost 5 bases and 2 bases, there was a span of 9 bases. Germline assignment: CDR1 SGHTA and CDR2 FQGNSA. The CDR3: CASSPALNTEAFF. CDR3 nucleotide sequence: TGTGCCAGCAGCCCGGCCCTAAACACTGAAGCTTTCTTT.

V usage is TRBV4-1 and J usage is TRBJ2-7; 7 nucleotides agree with TRBD1. This CDR3 region has 12 residues. Trimming cost V 7 bases and J 3 bases; bases outside gene matches: 3. Germline CDR1 MGHRA, CDR2 YSYEKL. This CDR3 is CASKGGGYEQYF. Here the CDR3 DNA reads TGCGCCAGCAAAGGGGGCGGCTACGAGCAGTACTTC.

The chain recombines TRBV7-3 with TRBJ1-2, with D possibly TRBD1 on 5 matching bases. The V gene lost 2 bases and the J gene lost 6 bases, with 10 bases spanning the gap. Per germline, CDR1 SGHTA and CDR2 FQGTGA. The CDR3 length is 13 residues. In DNA, the CDR3 is TGTGCCAGCAGCTTAGGGGGACGGAATGGCTACACCTTC. Translated: CASSLGGRNGYTF.

V is TRBV4-1 and J is TRBJ2-7, with a weak D call TRBD2 (5 bases). The germline V gene encodes CDR1 MGHRA and CDR2 YSYEKL. Trimming pared 4 bases from V and 1 base from J, leaving 20 bases between. CDR3 length: 17 residues. This chain's CDR3 is CASSLHFSGGGSYEQYF. The CDR3 region has the DNA TGCGCCAGCAGCCTCCACTTCTCTGGAGGAGGATCCTACGAGCAGTACTTC.

This clone has just a few counts. This chain uses TRBV13 with TRBJ1-5; possibly TRBD1 for D (6 bases). Germline CDR1 reads PRHDT; CDR2 reads FYEKMQ (reference sequence). The CDR3 runs 13 residues. V was cut by 5 bases and J by 5 bases, with 10 bases left in between. CDR3 protein: CASSPGGHQPQHF. The DNA for the CDR3 is TGTGCCAGCAGCCCGGGGGGGCATCAGCCCCAGCATTTT.

CDR3 in DNA: TGTGCCATCAGTGAAGGGATCTCTAATTCACCCCTCCACTTT. It yields the protein CAISEGISNSPLHF. The rearrangement links TRBV10-3 to TRBJ1-6; the D is unclear. Trimming left V 3 bases short and J 6 bases short, with 9 bases between. This CDR3 has 14 amino acids. Germline V gene data show CDR1 as ENHRY and CDR2 as SYGVKD.

The gene calls are TRBV6-1 and TRBJ1-1, with 7 bases identical to TRBD1. Germline assignment: CDR1 MNHNS and CDR2 SASEGT. This CDR3 is built from 14 residues. Losses at the gene ends were 2 bases for V and 1 base for J; bases not matched to a gene: 1. The CDR3 DNA reads as TGTGCCAGCAGTGAAACAGGGGCGAACACTGAAGCTTTCTTT. Its protein is CASSETGANTEAFF.

The chain uses TRBV9 and TRBJ2-7; D not resolved. Trimming removed 0 bases at V and 2 bases at J, with 6 bases between. Germline CDR1 and CDR2: SGDLS and YYNGEE. The CDR3 consists of 13 residues. The chain's CDR3 is CASSVGLAYEQYF. The CDR3 DNA reads TGTGCCAGCAGCGTAGGGTTAGCCTACGAGCAGTACTTC.

V usage is TRBV5-1 and J usage is TRBJ1-6; a possible D gene is TRBD1 (6 bases). CDR1 and CDR2 from the germline V gene are SGHRS and YFSETQ. This CDR3 comprises 13 residues. The V and J ends lost 4 bases and 7 bases respectively, with 9 bases between them. The CDR3 protein is CASSATGNSPLHF. The CDR3 nucleotides read TGCGCCAGCAGCGCCACAGGGAATTCACCCCTCCACTTT.

V is TRBV10-3 and J is TRBJ2-1; D remains unclear. V dropped 10 bases and J dropped 1 base, with 14 bases sitting between them. The CDR3 contains 14 residues. Germline V gene sequence: CDR1 ENHRY, CDR2 SYGVKD. The CDR3 spells CATRPGPSYNEQFF. The CDR3 DNA reads TGTGCCACGAGGCCGGGTCCTTCCTACAATGAGCAGTTCTTC.

The V call is TRBV15, the J call TRBJ2-5; possible D gene TRBD2, 6 bases. The germline gives CDR1 LNHNV, CDR2 YYDKDF (reference sequence). This CDR3 spans 19 amino acids. V was pared by 5 bases and J by 4 bases, with 29 bases between. This CDR3 is CATSAYRDPGLKAPETQYF. CDR3 nucleotides: TGTGCCACCAGCGCTTACCGGGACCCGGGACTCAAAGCGCCAGAGACCCAGTACTTC.

J is TRBJ1-1 and V is TRBV6-5; maybe TRBD1 (5 bases). Trimming left V 6 bases short and J 1 base short, with 12 bases between. CDR3 size: 14 residues. Per the germline V gene, CDR1 is MNHEY and CDR2 is SVGAGI. Written as DNA, the CDR3 is TGTGCCAGCAGACTAACCCAGGGGAACACTGAAGCTTTCTTT. This sequence encodes CASRLTQGNTEAFF.

The V gene is TRBV7-9, the J gene TRBJ1-1; 7 nucleotides match TRBD1. Germline CDR1 reads SEHNR; CDR2 reads FQNEAQ (reference sequence). J lost 1 base, V lost 5 bases, and 10 bases had no gene match. The CDR3 consists of 16 residues. The CDR3 region has the DNA TGTGCCAGCAGCAGACACAGGGGTCTAGAGAACACTGAAGCTTTCTTT. Translated: CASSRHRGLENTEAFF.

The V gene is TRBV7-9, the J gene TRBJ2-3, with D hard to call. CDR3 length equals 16 residues. Per germline, CDR1 SEHNR and CDR2 FQNEAQ (reference sequence). V was pared by 1 base and J by 0 bases, with 11 bases between. The CDR3 spells CASSLGTTPSTDTQYF. CDR3 sequence (DNA): TGTGCCAGCAGCTTAGGTACTACCCCTAGCACAGATACGCAGTATTTT.

J is TRBJ2-7 and V is TRBV7-9, with D unclear. This CDR3 is 12 amino acids long. V shed 3 bases and J shed 7 bases, with 10 bases lying between them. Per germline, CDR1 SEHNR and CDR2 FQNEAQ (reference sequence). CDR3: CASSFAGPEQYF. DNA for the CDR3: TGTGCCAGCAGCTTCGCTGGACCTGAGCAGTACTTC.

The V call is TRBV10-3, the J call TRBJ2-7; D not resolved. The CDR3 extends over 12 amino acids. The V end was cut by 11 bases, the J end by 6 bases, with 17 bases between. Germline V lookup: CDR1 ENHRY, CDR2 SYGVKD. The CDR3 DNA sequence: TGTGCCGCGTCTCGCGGTGATGGCGAGCAGTACTTC. It is translated as CAASRGDGEQYF.

CDR3 sequence: CASSLIDRGSETQYF. The DNA of the CDR3 is TGTGCCAGCAGCTTAATTGACAGGGGGTCGGAGACCCAGTACTTC. The gene calls are TRBV7-9 and TRBJ2-5; 9 bases map to TRBD1. The V gene's germline CDR1 is SEHNR and CDR2 FQNEAQ (reference sequence). This CDR3 region has 15 residues. Trimming took 2 bases from V and 5 from J; bases not matched to a gene: 6.

The rearrangement joins TRBV5-1 to TRBJ2-5; D is possibly TRBD2 (6 bases). TRBJ2-7 explains the end of the DNA better; the J call may be wrong. Per the germline V gene, CDR1 is SGHRS and CDR2 is YFSETQ. This CDR3 is built from 13 residues. CDR3 bases: TGCGCCAGCGCCCCGTGGGGGGACTACGAGCAGTACTTC. This codes for CASAPWGDYEQYF.

In DNA form, the CDR3 reads TGTGCCAGCAGCCCGGGGGAATCCTACGAGCAGTACTTC. Translation: CASSPGESYEQYF. This rearrangement joins TRBV6-5 to TRBJ2-7; the D gene is possibly TRBD2 (6 bases). The CDR3 extends over 13 amino acids. With 6 bases removed from V and 1 base from J, the gap between germline ends came to 10 bases. From germline, CDR1 is MNHEY and CDR2 SVGAGI.

This chain uses TRBV27 with TRBJ2-3, with 11 positions matching TRBD2. Germline V gene lookup returns CDR1 MNHEY and CDR2 SMNVEV (reference sequence). The CDR3 spans 16 residues. The ends lost 4 bases at V and 2 bases at J; junction bases unmatched: 5. The CDR3 spells CASSSLAGAYTDTQYF. CDR3 DNA: TGTGCCAGCAGTTCACTAGCGGGGGCTTACACAGATACGCAGTATTTT.

CDR3 in amino acids: CASSLQTGTSGVETQYF. The DNA of the CDR3 is TGCGCCAGCAGCCTCCAGACCGGGACTAGCGGGGTTGAGACCCAGTACTTC. This chain uses TRBV5-1 with TRBJ2-5; TRBD2 aligns across 13 bases. Germline V gene data show CDR1 as SGHRS and CDR2 as YFSETQ. This CDR3 is 17 amino acids long. V was clipped by 4 bases and J by 5 bases; unmatched bases: 11.

On this clone: At one of its ends the junction is not consistent with the germline gene, which may arise from a read error. This sequence joins TRBV7-9 and TRBJ1-1, with D perhaps matching TRBD1 (5 bases). Germline V gene data show CDR1 as SEHNR and CDR2 as FQNEAQ (reference sequence). The CDR3 covers 16 residues. CDR3 sequence: CASSPTTGTDAPETFF. CDR3 DNA sequence: TGTGCCAGCAGCCCGACAACCGGGACCGACGCGCCTGAAACTTTCTTT.

J is TRBJ2-5 and V is TRBV7-9; perhaps D is TRBD1 or TRBD2 (5 bases each). The CDR3 length is 14 residues. CDR1 is SEHNR and CDR2 is FQNEAQ in the germline V gene (reference sequence). V dropped 5 bases and J dropped 7 bases, with 17 bases sitting between them. CDR3 loop: CASSPGSGTGTQYF. DNA for the CDR3: TGTGCCAGCAGCCCGGGTTCGGGGACGGGGACCCAGTACTTC.

The rearrangement links TRBV11-2 to TRBJ2-3; 10 bases line up with TRBD2. Germline CDR1 and CDR2: SGHAT and FQNNGV. There are 17 residues in the CDR3. V trimming: 0 bases; J trimming: 2 bases; junction bases outside the gene matches: 5. CDR3 nucleotides: TGTGCCAGCAGCTTAGAGTTTCTAGCGGGGGCCACAGATACGCAGTATTTT. Encoded protein: CASSLEFLAGATDTQYF.

V and J are TRBV7-6 and TRBJ2-1; TRBD2 aligns across 12 bases. The CDR3 has 15 amino acids. Germline-derived CDR1 and CDR2 are SGHVS and FNYEAQ. With V trimmed by 2 bases and J by 9 bases, 5 bases remained unmatched. The CDR3 reads CASSLPLAGGGEQFF. DNA for the CDR3: TGTGCCAGCAGCTTACCACTAGCGGGGGGCGGTGAGCAGTTCTTC.

This clone was detected only once. This same CDR3 is encoded by further DNA sequences in the sample. V gene TRBV10-3 combines with J gene TRBJ2-7; no clear D. Per the germline V gene, CDR1 is ENHRY and CDR2 is SYGVKD. V was clipped by 9 bases and J by 6 bases, with 9 bases between them. The CDR3 is 10 residues long. As DNA, the CDR3 is TGTGCCATTGGTAGTGGCGAGCAGTACTTC. Its protein product is CAIGSGEQYF.

The V call is TRBV11-2, the J call TRBJ2-1; 9 bases match TRBD1. The CDR3 totals 16 residues. From germline, CDR1 is SGHAT and CDR2 FQNNGV. The ends lost 8 bases at V and 9 bases at J; junction bases unmatched: 17. CDR3 sequence (DNA): TGTGCCAGCCAAAGCCGGGACAGGGTGTCACTGGTTGAGCAGTTCTTC. Translated: CASQSRDRVSLVEQFF. Full variable domain (missing parts from reference TRBV11-2 and TRBJ2-1): EAGVAQSPRYKIIEKRQSVAFWCNPISGHATLYWYQQILGQGPKLLIQFQNNGVVDDSQLPKDRFSAERLKGVDSTLKIQPAKLEDSAVYLCASQSRDRVSLVEQFFGPGTRLTVL.